Listed here is a single TCR beta chain. This receptor's antigen is unknown. No base quality values were provided; no much bigger clone lies one nucleotide off. V is shortened by 7 bases, J by 3 bases, and the region joining them spans 10 bases. Its CDR3 holds 13 amino acids, cysteine through phenylalanine. Only CDR3 DNA remains: 39 bases, in frame from the first base. Based on the germline V gene, the CDR1 and CDR2 sequences are ENHRY and SYGVKD. The data stem from a study of CD8+ T cells in alopecia areata (dated by TCRdb to 2017 to 2018). Describing the broader study: Treated patients were enrolled in an open-label pilot trial of oral tofacitinib, 5 to 10 mg twice daily, for moderate-to-severe alopecia areata. TCRbeta CDR3 regions were amplified by immunoSEQ multiplex PCR using 35 Vbeta forward and 13 Jbeta reverse primers. Scalp clonality was compared across normal scalp (n=4), patchy alopecia areata scalp (n=8), and alopecia totalis/universalis scalp (n=8). Biopsies were taken from tofacitinib-treated patients at baseline and at 4 and 24 weeks of treatment, and a later scalp biopsy was taken in several of the tofacitinib-treated patients. Patients received tofacitinib for 6 to 18 months and were then followed off drug for 6 months to check for delayed response and recurrence. In both human patients and the C3H/HeJ mouse model, the study applied high-throughput TCRbeta sequencing to look at T cell clonal expansion in alopecia areata. On the human side, TCRbeta sequencing was run on scalp tissue and on sorted CD4+ and CD8+ peripheral blood T cells from healthy controls and from alopecia areata patients with either patchy or totalis/universalis disease. RNA was extracted with the PAXgene miRNA kit for fixed scalp, the miRNeasy kit for PBMCs, and the RNeasy kit for mouse skin.

Findings and caveats that apply to the study as a whole: Compared with normal scalp, lesional scalp had higher clonality and more expanded CD8+ clones, particularly in alopecia totalis/universalis, a pattern that suggests antigenic drive. Shared TCR sequences between patients were less evident than in mice, which may be partly attributable to HLA diversity in the patient population. Unlike mouse skin, which is dominated by gammadelta T cells, normal human skin has resident alphabeta T cells that are also sequenced, and this complicates analysis of the scalp TCR repertoire.

The time point label, as the study defines it: baseline before oral tofacitinib. Lesional scalp punch biopsies and peripheral blood were collected from alopecia areata patients. PBMCs were isolated by density centrifugation and stained for CD3, CD4 and CD8, and CD4+ and CD8+ T cells were sorted on a FACSAria. Library preparation was by the immunoSEQ multiplex PCR assay. For TCR sequencing, RNA was extracted from every sample and reverse transcribed into cDNA to serve as template. First-strand cDNA was synthesized using SuperScript III with a 2:1 mix of oligo-dT and random hexamers. A synthetic immune receptor repertoire was used to gauge amplification bias, and whatever bias remained was removed computationally. The study's processing was this. Raw reads were preprocessed to remove errors, and CDR3 was defined by IMGT conventions from the conserved cysteine to phenylalanine. Clonality was calculated as 1 minus Shannon entropy normalized by log2 of the number of productive unique TCRs. CD4 or CD8 identity of scalp clones was inferred by cross-referencing scalp TCRbeta sequences with sorted blood CD4 and CD8 repertoires. TCRdb retrieved this table from immuneACCESS and kept in-frame rearrangements only. Not all clones are present; in checked studies, unresolved V genes account for under half, and no reason is known for the remainder. V and J calls and clone size are copied from that table; D and trimming were computed from the DNA. Within this sample are about 200,000 clones, with around three fifths of them counted one time only. 0.4% to 0.55% of the sample goes to the ten largest clones.

The clonotype comes from a human donor with alopecia areata. The sequence joins TRBV10-3 to TRBJ1-5; the D segment could be TRBD1, given 6 matching bases. The sequencing here drew on CD4+ T cells sorted from blood, taken at week 0. The DNA reads as follows: TGTGCCATCACCGGACAGCTCAATCAGCCCCAGCATTTT. It specifies CAITGQLNQPQHF.